These 21 T cell receptor beta chains came from one sample sequenced in a study of PD-L1 blockade in urothelial cancer. Time point: peripheral blood 6 weeks after treatment start. The assay was immunoSEQ multiplex PCR, and TCRdb's table has in-frame clones only and misses some. The sample comprises tens of thousands of clones, around nine tenths of which are singletons, and approximately 10% rests with the top ten. This material consisted of PBMCs, taken around atezolizumab (anti-PD-L1) treatment. Receptor source: a man aged 55 to 69 with urothelial cancer.

The V and J genes are TRBV28 and TRBJ2-5; 13 bases are shared with TRBD2. The CDR3 sequence is 17 residues long. V dropped 0 bases and J dropped 4; count of bases not matched to a gene: 5. Germline assignment: CDR1 MDHEN and CDR2 SYDVKM. CDR3 protein: CASSLWTSGRFPETQYF. CDR3 DNA: TGTGCCAGCAGTTTATGGACTAGCGGGAGGTTTCCAGAGACCCAGTACTTC.

The chain is built from TRBV7-3 and TRBJ2-5; 7 nucleotides align to TRBD1. The trim removed 2 bases at V and 2 bases at J, leaving 8 bases unmatched. The CDR3 contains 16 residues. Germline V CDR1 and CDR2: SGHTA, FQGTGA. Here the CDR3 reads CASSLRPGQIQETQYF. The CDR3, as DNA: TGTGCCAGCAGCTTACGACCGGGACAGATACAAGAGACCCAGTACTTC.

This clone is a singleton in its sample. The V gene is TRBV5-5, the J gene TRBJ1-1; maybe TRBD1 (5 bases). The CDR3 sequence is 14 residues long. Germline V gene data show CDR1 as SGHKS and CDR2 as YYEKEE (reference sequence). V was clipped by 4 bases and J by 1 base, with 11 bases between them. DNA of the CDR3: TGTGCCAGCAGCCGCGTCGGGGGGAACACTGAAGCTTTCTTT. Translation: CASSRVGGNTEAFF.

The chain links TRBV5-1 to TRBJ2-5; 14 bases line up with TRBD2. Germline values: CDR1 SGHRS, CDR2 YFSETQ. J was trimmed by 4 bases and V by 4 bases; bases with no gene match: 9. CDR3 length: 17 residues. CDR3 region: CASSHGTSGSGGETQYF. CDR3 nucleotides: TGCGCCAGCAGCCATGGGACTAGCGGGAGTGGGGGAGAGACCCAGTACTTC.

This clone was detected a few times. The J gene is TRBJ2-5, the V gene TRBV6-5, with a weak D call TRBD1 (5 bases). Germline lookup yields CDR1 MNHEY and CDR2 SVGAGI. This CDR3 comprises 15 residues. V was pared by 0 bases and J by 9 bases, with 17 bases between. CDR3 bases: TGTGCCAGCAGTTACTCGAGTGACAGAGCAATGGCCCAGTACTTC. Translation gives CASSYSSDRAMAQYF.

The V call is TRBV9, the J call TRBJ2-2, with D possibly being TRBD2 (6 bases). CDR3 length: 16 residues. The V end was cut by 0 bases, the J end by 0 bases, with 9 bases between. Germline V gives CDR1 SGDLS, CDR2 YYNGEE. The CDR3 nucleotides are TGTGCCAGCAGCGTAGGAGCGGGCGCGAACACCGGGGAGCTGTTTTTT. Encoded protein: CASSVGAGANTGELFF.

The gene calls are TRBV11-3 and TRBJ2-1; 8 nucleotides agree with TRBD2. The CDR3 runs to 13 residues. Unmatched junction bases numbered 5, after V lost 6 bases and J lost 7 bases. CDR1 and CDR2 from the germline V gene are SGHNT and YENEEA. Written as DNA, the CDR3 is TGTGCCAGCAGGTCGGGGACTAGGAATGAGCAGTTCTTC. Amino acid sequence: CASRSGTRNEQFF.

The genes are TRBV12-5 and TRBJ2-1, with a possible D match to TRBD2 (5 bases). CDR1 and CDR2 from the germline V gene are LGHNT and FRNRAP. The CDR3 consists of 13 residues. Trimming cost V 6 bases and J 7 bases, with 13 bases left between them. The CDR3: CASGPPGSNEQFF. The CDR3 bases are TGTGCTAGTGGCCCCCCGGGGTCTAATGAGCAGTTCTTC.

The chain couples TRBV6-6 to TRBJ2-3; 12 nucleotides match TRBD2. In germline, CDR1 is MNHNY, CDR2 SVGAGI (reference sequence). The ends lost 8 bases at V and 5 bases at J; junction bases unmatched: 5. The length of the CDR3 is 14 residues. Here the CDR3 reads CASEMGLAGDTQYF. In DNA, the CDR3 is TGTGCCAGCGAGATGGGACTAGCGGGAGATACGCAGTATTTT.

CDR3 sequence: CASSDRVETQYF. The CDR3 nucleotides are TGTGCCAGCAGCGATCGGGTCGAGACCCAGTACTTC. V gene TRBV5-4 combines with J gene TRBJ2-5; D not certain. The ends were cut back, 4 bases at V and 5 bases at J, with 9 bases in the middle. This CDR3 contains 12 residues. CDR1 is SGHNT and CDR2 is YYREEE in the germline V gene (reference sequence).

Only a few counts were recorded for this clone. The chain joins TRBV5-4 to TRBJ2-7; TRBD2 matches at 7 bases. V was clipped by 3 bases and J by 4 bases; unmatched bases: 4. The CDR3 is 13 residues long. Per the germline V gene, CDR1 is SGHNT and CDR2 is YYREEE (reference sequence). CDR3 coding DNA: TGTGCCAGCAGCTGCGGGGGTTGGTACGAGCAGTACTTC. Protein sequence: CASSCGGWYEQYF.

The chain has TRBV9 and TRBJ1-4, with a possible D match to TRBD1 (6 bases). The germline V gene has CDR1 SGDLS and CDR2 YYNGEE. CDR3 length: 16 amino acids. The V end lost 4 bases, the J end lost 7 bases, and 20 bases lay between the germline ends. CDR3: CASSFPTQGSVEKLFF. DNA of the CDR3: TGTGCCAGCAGCTTCCCCACACAGGGCTCGGTTGAAAAACTGTTTTTT.

This chain joins TRBV18 and TRBJ2-7; 7 nucleotides agree with TRBD2. This CDR3 contains 15 residues. Germline V lookup: CDR1 KGHSH, CDR2 LQKENI. The junction had 8 bases not matched to a gene; V was cut back by 3 bases and J by 3 bases. CDR3 sequence: CASSPSGGDIYEQYF. The CDR3 DNA is TGTGCCAGCTCACCTTCGGGGGGTGACATCTACGAGCAGTACTTC.

The chain links TRBV19 to TRBJ2-5, with TRBD2 as a possible D gene (5 bases). V gave up 1 base and J gave up 5 bases, with 5 bases separating them. The CDR3 runs 12 residues. The V gene's germline CDR1 is LNHDA and CDR2 SQIVND (reference sequence). CDR3 sequence: CASSIGRETQYF. The DNA of the CDR3 is TGTGCCAGTAGTATAGGGAGGGAGACCCAGTACTTC. Combining the CDR3 with reference TRBV19 and TRBJ2-5 gives the whole variable domain DGGITQSPKYLFRKEGQNVTLSCEQNLNHDAMYWYRQDPGQGLRLIYYSQIVNDFQKGDIAEGYSVSREKKESFPLTVTSAQKNPTAFYLCASSIGRETQYFGPGTRLLVL.

This clone was seen a single time. The chain uses TRBV7-8 and TRBJ1-4; D not certain. The CDR3 sequence is 16 residues long. The V end lost 3 bases, the J end lost 0 bases, and 11 bases lay between the germline ends. CDR1 is SGHVS, CDR2 FQNEAQ, per germline. CDR3 loop: CASSFFGAATNEKLFF. The CDR3 bases are TGTGCCAGCAGCTTTTTTGGAGCTGCAACTAATGAAAAACTGTTTTTT.

The CDR3 DNA is TGTGCCAGCAGACCGGACAGGGGTGGCAATCAGCCCCAGCATTTT. Translated, it gives CASRPDRGGNQPQHF. The V gene is TRBV28, the J gene TRBJ1-5; 9 positions match TRBD1. Germline values: CDR1 MDHEN, CDR2 SYDVKM. This CDR3 is built from 15 residues. V was pared by 6 bases and J by 2 bases, with 5 bases of the junction left unmatched.

By share, this clone counts as large (0.1 to 1%). V and J are TRBV13 and TRBJ1-1; no clear D gene. This CDR3 has 13 residues. Between the trimmed V and J ends, which lost 5 bases and 3 bases, there was a span of 10 bases. Germline V gene data show CDR1 as PRHDT and CDR2 as FYEKMQ (reference sequence). For the CDR3, the DNA is TGTGCCAGCAGCCCCGAACTGCACACTGAAGCTTTCTTT. This gives the protein CASSPELHTEAFF.

The rearrangement joins TRBV9 to TRBJ1-1; 10 nucleotides line up with TRBD1. The CDR3 has 15 residues. CDR1 and CDR2 (germline): SGDLS, YYNGEE. V lost 0 bases, J lost 7 bases, and 6 bases stayed unmatched. The CDR3, as DNA: TGTGCCAGCAGCGTAGCGACAGGGGGCTTCGGTGAAGCTTTCTTT. Translation gives CASSVATGGFGEAFF.

This chain links TRBV6-5 with TRBJ2-3; D remains ambiguous. The CDR3 is made up of 13 amino acids. Germline CDR1 MNHEY, CDR2 SVGAGI. Deletions cut 7 bases from V and 0 bases from J, with 8 bases between. In DNA, the CDR3 is TGTGCCAGCACCAGATCAAGCACAGATACGCAGTATTTT. Its protein product is CASTRSSTDTQYF.

The V and J genes are TRBV30 and TRBJ1-4; TRBD1 might be the D (5 bases). The V gene's germline CDR1 is GTSNPN and CDR2 SVGIG (reference sequence). This CDR3 spans 13 amino acids. Trimming removed 2 bases from V and 4 bases from J, with 8 bases in between. The CDR3 spells CAWSRDYNEKLFF. DNA for the CDR3: TGTGCCTGGAGTAGGGACTATAATGAAAAACTGTTTTTT.

The chain links TRBV5-1 to TRBJ2-1, with no clear D. Germline CDR1 and CDR2: SGHRS and YFSETQ. The CDR3 contains 14 residues. V was clipped by 0 bases and J by 9 bases, with 13 bases between them. CDR3 region: CASSLERALTEQFF. The CDR3 DNA is TGCGCCAGCAGCTTGGAAAGAGCTCTAACTGAGCAGTTCTTC.